The 28 T cell receptor beta chains presented below share a single source sample, sequenced in a study of tumor-infiltrating lymphocytes in primary liver carcinoma. Joint extraction of RNA and DNA used roughly 19-33 mg of bulk tissue that was unsorted. Making TCR beta cDNA involved 400 to 600 ng total RNA and a constant-region primer. Three nested multiplex PCR rounds of slightly modified ARM-PCR generated TCR beta libraries. PCR rounds one and two used TRBV1-TRBV30 forward primers with a C-beta reverse primer for about 11 cycles each. TCRdb recomputed calls from the multiplex PCR reads with MiXCR, one row per CDR3 protein. The sample shows some 110,000 distinct CDR3 sequences, 64% of them seen only once. The sequencing sample was made of liver tumor tissue from sampling region 3. Noted subset: tumor region T3, left-lateral pole. The receptors come from a woman aged 60-70 years with primary liver carcinoma and hepatitis B virus infection.

The chain combines TRBV6-6 with TRBJ2-1; D is ambiguous. The CDR3 totals 12 residues. Germline CDR1 MNHNY, CDR2 SVGAGI (reference sequence). V lost 6 bases, J lost 15 bases, and 18 bases lay in between. CDR3 sequence: CASSHADLGRFF. As DNA, the CDR3 is TGTGCCAGCAGCCACGCAGATCTCGGGCGGTTCTTC.

This clonotype has at least ten counts. The chain combines TRBV29-1 with TRBJ1-2; no clear D. V was trimmed by 5 bases and J by 4 bases, leaving 14 bases between them. From germline, CDR1 is SQVTM and CDR2 ANQGSEA. The CDR3 covers 13 residues. In DNA form, the CDR3 reads TGCAGCGTTCGTTGGTCTACTACCTATGGCTACACCTTC. Translated: CSVRWSTTYGYTF. Complete variable domain (other parts from reference TRBV29-1 and TRBJ1-2): SAVISQKPSRDICQRGTSLTIQCQVDSQVTMMFWYRQQPGQSLTLIATANQGSEATYESGFVIDKFPISRPNLTFSTLTVSNMSPEDSSIYLCSVRWSTTYGYTFGSGTRLTVV.

This clonotype appeared a single time. A read error may account for a junction end that differs from germline. V usage is TRBV11-2 and J usage is TRBJ1-1, with 8 positions matching TRBD1. CDR1 and CDR2 from the germline V gene are SGHAT and FQNNGV. The CDR3 extends over 12 amino acids. The DNA of the CDR3 is TGTGCGAGCAGCGAGGACAGGGTGCTGGCTTTCTTT. This translates into CASSEDRVLAFF.

In the case of this clonotype: An end of the junction does not agree with germline; a read error may underlie this. The genes are TRBV7-8 and TRBJ2-1; 12 nucleotides match TRBD2. Germline V lookup: CDR1 SGHVS, CDR2 FQNEAQ. The CDR3 is 16 amino acids. CDR3 in DNA: TGCGCCAGCAGCTTAGGACTAGCGGGATCCTGGGATGAGCAGTTCTTC. This gives the protein CASSLGLAGSWDEQFF.

The CDR3 sequence is CASSFRGMASYEQYF. In DNA form, the CDR3 reads TGTGCCAGCAGCTTCCGCGGGATGGCATCCTACGAGCAGTACTTC. The chain is built from TRBV5-6 and TRBJ2-7, with D possibly being TRBD2 (6 bases). This CDR3 is built from 15 residues. Germline V gene sequence: CDR1 SGHDT, CDR2 YYEEEE. V lost 2 bases, J lost 1 base, and 13 bases lay in between.

The chain combines TRBV29-1 with TRBJ2-7; D perhaps matches TRBD1 (5 bases). The CDR3 extends over 12 amino acids. CDR1 and CDR2 from the germline V gene are SQVTM and ANQGSEA. The V end was cut by 4 bases, the J end by 9 bases, with 16 bases between. The CDR3 nucleotides read TGCAGCGTTGCGTCAGGGTCCTACAGGCAGTACTTC. Its translation is CSVASGSYRQYF.

This clonotype was recorded many times. The chain is built from TRBV29-1 and TRBJ2-3; 11 nucleotides align to TRBD2. V dropped 3 bases and J dropped 6; count of bases not matched to a gene: 5. The germline V gene encodes CDR1 SQVTM and CDR2 ANQGSEA. This CDR3 is built from 14 residues. CDR3 DNA sequence: TGCAGCGTTGACAAACTAGCGGGAGTCGATACGCAGTATTTT. Its translation is CSVDKLAGVDTQYF.

This clonotype came up once. This chain joins TRBV29-1 and TRBJ2-7, with TRBD1 matching 7 bases. V lost 3 bases to trimming and J lost 5 bases; unmatched junction nucleotides: 7. Germline V lookup: CDR1 SQVTM, CDR2 ANQGSEA. CDR3 length equals 13 residues. This chain's CDR3 is CSVERGLEDEQYF. CDR3 DNA: TGCAGCGTTGAGAGGGGGCTAGAGGACGAGCAGTACTTC.

V gene TRBV11-2 combines with J gene TRBJ2-3, with D possibly TRBD1 on 6 matching bases. The J call may not be correct, given that the DNA end is closer to TRBJ1-5. The length of the CDR3 is 19 residues. Germline-derived CDR1 and CDR2 are SGHAT and FQNNGV. In nucleotides, the CDR3 is TGTGCCAGCAGCCCCGAGAAGGGGGGATATAGCGGCCGCACAGATACGCAGCATTTT. Protein sequence: CASSPEKGGYSGRTDTQHF.

This clonotype was detected a few times. This sequence joins TRBV14 and TRBJ2-5; 12 bases are shared with TRBD1. Trimming took 3 bases from V and 5 from J; bases not matched to a gene: 10. The CDR3 totals 17 residues. Germline CDR1 and CDR2: SGHDN and FVKESK. Here the CDR3 reads CASSQLAGQGARETQYF. As DNA, the CDR3 is TGTGCCAGCAGCCAGCTCGCGGGACAGGGGGCAAGGGAGACCCAGTACTTC.

Points on this clonotype: No conserved phenylalanine or tryptophan is present at the end of the CDR3, so a read error is the likely explanation. The CDR3 DNA sequence: TGTGCCAGCAGTGGGCGGGGGCTACAGGAGACCCAGTACATC. Translation gives CASSGRGLQETQYI. The J gene is TRBJ2-5, the V gene TRBV11-2, with D perhaps TRBD2 (7 bases). The germline gives CDR1 SGHAT, CDR2 FQNNGV. Trimming took off 6 bases at V and 5 bases at J, with 16 bases between the two ends. The length of the CDR3 is 14 residues.

Details on this clonotype: This clone may be a read error of a much larger clone one base away. The conserved phenylalanine or tryptophan normally closing the CDR3 is absent here, so this likely arose from a read error. V usage is TRBV12-5 and J usage is TRBJ1-2; 8 bases map to TRBD1. J lost 7 bases, V lost 7 bases, and 5 bases had no gene match. Germline CDR1 and CDR2: LGHNT and FRNRAP. The CDR3 loop spans 12 amino acids. The CDR3 reads CASAQGASGYTL. Written as DNA, the CDR3 is TGTGCTAGTGCCCAGGGGGCGAGTGGCTACACCCTC.

This clonotype was observed many times. This chain connects TRBV10-3 to TRBJ2-2, with 14 nucleotides matching TRBD2. The CDR3 consists of 17 residues. V gave up 2 bases and J gave up 4 bases; unmatched junction bases: 3. The germline CDR1 and CDR2 sequences are ENHRY and SYGVKD. The CDR3 DNA is TGTGCCATCAGTGAGGGGACTAGCGGGAGAACCACCGGGGAGCTGTTTTTT. Its protein product is CAISEGTSGRTTGELFF.

A remark on this clonotype: Here the CDR3 omits its conserved ending phenylalanine or tryptophan, so a read error is the likely source. The chain has TRBV29-1 and TRBJ2-5; perhaps TRBD1 as D (5 bases). The germline gives CDR1 SQVTM, CDR2 ANQGSEA. The CDR3 runs to 13 residues. For the CDR3, the DNA is TGCAGCGTTGAAGGCCCCGGACAAGGGACCCAGTACTTA. It translates to CSVEGPGQGTQYL.

As to this clonotype: A much larger clone is a single base away; this may be a read error. The V gene is TRBV5-6, the J gene TRBJ1-3; maybe TRBD1 (6 bases). Germline V gene data show CDR1 as SGHDT and CDR2 as YYEEEE. With 5 bases removed from V and 5 bases from J, the gap between germline ends came to 11 bases. This CDR3 contains 13 residues. CDR3 in amino acids: CASRPDRRNTIYF. The CDR3 DNA reads TGTGCCAGCAGACCGGACAGACGAAACACCATATATTTT.

This clonotype was picked up a small number of times. A much larger clone differs by one base, so this may be a read error. The rearrangement joins TRBV6-1 to TRBJ2-4; the match to TRBD2 covers 7 bases. The CDR3 consists of 16 residues. V shed 2 bases, J shed 3 bases, and the junction held 7 bases outside the gene matches. CDR1 is MNHNS, CDR2 SASEGT, per germline. The CDR3 region has the DNA TGTGCCAGCAGTGAACTAGCGGCTATAGTCAAAAACATTCAGTACTTC. This codes for CASSELAAIVKNIQYF.

The chain combines TRBV6-6 with TRBJ2-2; the D call may be TRBD1 or TRBD2 (5 bases each). V dropped 9 bases and J dropped 0 bases, with 14 bases sitting between them. The CDR3 is 15 amino acids. CDR1 and CDR2 from the germline V gene are MNHNY and SVGAGI (reference sequence). DNA for the CDR3: TGTGCCAGGAGTCCCGGGACGACGAACACCGGGGAGCTGTTTTTT. Its protein product is CARSPGTTNTGELFF.

There are many counts of this clonotype. This chain joins TRBV6-1 and TRBJ2-1; 13 nucleotides align to TRBD2. Germline-derived CDR1 and CDR2 are MNHNS and SASEGT. V trimming: 7 bases; J trimming: 5 bases; junction bases outside the gene matches: 5. CDR3 length equals 15 residues. The DNA of the CDR3 is TGTGCCAGCACCCGACTAGCGGGAGGCAACAATGAGCAGTTCTTC. Translating it yields CASTRLAGGNNEQFF.

To note about this clonotype: An end of the junction does not agree with germline; a read error may underlie this. The chain has TRBV12-3 or TRBV12-4 and TRBJ1-1, with TRBD1 as a possible D gene (5 bases). The CDR3 is made up of 11 amino acids. The CDR3 DNA is TGTGCTAGCAGTTTCGAGGGGAAGGCTTTCTTT. Translated: CASSFEGKAFF.

The sample holds many counts of this clonotype. This rearrangement joins TRBV5-1 to TRBJ2-3; no definite D call. Germline CDR1 and CDR2: SGHRS and YFSETQ. V was pared by 0 bases and J by 2 bases, with 7 bases between. There are 14 residues in the CDR3. The CDR3 region has the DNA TGCGCCAGCAGCTTGGAACAGACCACAGATACGCAGTATTTT. It codes for CASSLEQTTDTQYF.

Comments on this clonotype: This may stem from a read error, because a much larger clone lies one nucleotide away. The V call is TRBV30, the J call TRBJ2-6; tentative D call: TRBD1 (6 bases). The germline gives CDR1 GTSNPN, CDR2 SVGIG (reference sequence). This CDR3 is built from 16 residues. The ends were cut back, 3 bases at V and 2 bases at J, with 14 bases in the middle. CDR3 DNA: TGTGCCTGGAGGCAGGGGCTTTGCCCTGGGGCCAACGTCCTGACTTTC. Translating it yields CAWRQGLCPGANVLTF.

This chain connects TRBV4-1 to TRBJ2-1, with D maybe TRBD2 (5 bases). This CDR3 is 16 amino acids long. Germline CDR1 reads MGHRA; CDR2 reads YSYEKL. V gave up 4 bases and J gave up 8 bases, with 21 bases separating them. The CDR3 loop reads CASSRDVGWESDEQFF. CDR3 coding DNA: TGCGCCAGCAGCCGAGATGTAGGGTGGGAGTCCGATGAGCAGTTCTTC.

The chain recombines TRBV11-2 with TRBJ1-2; maybe TRBD1 (5 bases). The CDR3 spans 13 residues. Germline V gene data show CDR1 as SGHAT and CDR2 as FQNNGV. Trimming removed 2 bases at V and 5 bases at J, with 9 bases between. DNA of the CDR3: TGTGCCAGCAGCTTAACAGGAGGGTATGGCTACACCTTC. Its protein product is CASSLTGGYGYTF.

This chain links TRBV11-2 with TRBJ2-3; D is unresolved. The V end was cut by 2 bases, the J end by 2 bases, with 8 bases between. Germline V gives CDR1 SGHAT, CDR2 FQNNGV. CDR3 length: 14 amino acids. The CDR3 loop reads CASSLTWATDTQYF. CDR3 DNA sequence: TGTGCCAGCAGCTTAACATGGGCCACAGATACGCAGTATTTT.

A word on this clonotype: At one end the junction does not follow the germline gene, possibly because of a read error. The chain uses TRBV11-2 and TRBJ2-1; D is possibly TRBD1 or TRBD2 (5 bases each). Germline loops: CDR1 SGHAT, CDR2 FQNNGV. The CDR3 sequence is 14 residues long. CDR3 protein: CASSLLSGKGEPFF. The CDR3 DNA follows: TGTGCCAGCAGCTTACTATCGGGGAAAGGGGAGCCGTTCTTC.

To note about this clonotype: This sequence may be a read error, since a much larger clone differs from it by one base. This rearrangement joins TRBV14 to TRBJ2-1; D could derive from TRBD1 or TRBD2 (7 bases each). V shed 3 bases and J shed 6 bases, with 9 bases lying between them. From germline, CDR1 is SGHDN and CDR2 FVKESK. The CDR3 spans 13 residues. CDR3 amino acids: CASSHRGGNEQFF. The CDR3 DNA is TGTGCCAGCAGCCACAGGGGGGGCAATGAGCAGTTCTTC.

In regard to this clonotype: This may be a read error, as it is one base from a much larger clone. V gene TRBV5-1 combines with J gene TRBJ2-1, with D perhaps assigned TRBD1 or TRBD2 (6 bases each). This CDR3 comprises 16 residues. Trimming removed 4 bases at V and 3 bases at J, with 17 bases between. Looked up from germline, CDR1 is SGHRS and CDR2 is YFSETQ. The CDR3 here is CASSQGITSYYNEQFF. CDR3 bases: TGCGCCAGCAGCCAGGGGATCACTAGCTACTACAATGAGCAGTTCTTC.

With respect to this clonotype: The junction departs from germline at one end; a sequencing error may be responsible. The J gene is TRBJ2-2, the V gene TRBV7-9; 9 bases fit TRBD1. Germline CDR1 reads SEHNR; CDR2 reads FQNEAQ (reference sequence). The CDR3 length is 17 residues. This CDR3 reads CAGSPQGAWGNTGELFF. For the CDR3, the DNA is TGTGCCGGCAGCCCACAGGGGGCGTGGGGGAACACCGGGGAGCTGTTTTTT.